These T cell receptor beta chains were read from a single sample in a study of T cells in Graves' hyperthyroidism and ophthalmopathy. One entry per CDR3 protein results from TCRdb running MiXCR on the multiplex PCR reads. The sample lists around 500,000 distinct CDR3 sequences, about 15% occurring once. The sequencing input was blood. Every receptor here comes from a woman aged 25-40 years with Graves' ophthalmopathy. Both conserved end residues are part of each CDR3. Each record gives: J gene, V gene, D gene, clone size, CDR3 DNA, CDR3 protein. D genes are given only for firm matches. Clone size is given for some rows only: seen once, a few or many times, or a class if the clone is expanded.

J gene: TRBJ2-5; V gene: TRBV5-1; D gene: TRBD2; clone size: few; CDR3 DNA: TGCGCCAGCAGCTTGGCCGCACTAGCGGGACCGCTGGGGGAGACCCAGTACTTC; CDR3 protein: CASSLAALAGPLGETQYF
J gene: TRBJ1-2; V gene: TRBV2; D gene: NA; clone size: NA; CDR3 DNA: TGTGCCAGCAGTGAAACTAGGGGAGTCTATGAAGGCTACACCTTC; CDR3 protein: CASSETRGVYEGYTF
J gene: TRBJ1-2; V gene: TRBV4-3; D gene: TRBD1; clone size: many; CDR3 DNA: TGCGCCAGCAGCCAGGTGGACAGGCTAAATGGCTACACCTTC; CDR3 protein: CASSQVDRLNGYTF
J gene: TRBJ2-7; V gene: TRBV28; D gene: TRBD2; clone size: many; CDR3 DNA: TGTGCCAGCAGTTTCCGAGGACGGGGGGGCTACGAGCAGTACTTC; CDR3 protein: CASSFRGRGGYEQYF
J gene: TRBJ2-3; V gene: TRBV27; D gene: TRBD2; clone size: NA; CDR3 DNA: TGTGCCCCTGCTAGCGGGAGGGCCGGAACAGATACGCAGTATTTT; CDR3 protein: CAPASGRAGTDTQYF
J gene: TRBJ2-1; V gene: TRBV2; D gene: NA; clone size: many; CDR3 DNA: TGTGCCAGCAGGAGGTGGGGGGACTACAATGAGCAGTTCTTC; CDR3 protein: CASRRWGDYNEQFF
J gene: TRBJ2-1; V gene: TRBV4-1; D gene: TRBD1; clone size: few; CDR3 DNA: TGCGCCAGCAGCTCACAGGGGGATGAGCAGTTCTTC; CDR3 protein: CASSSQGDEQFF
J gene: TRBJ1-5; V gene: TRBV5-6; D gene: NA; clone size: NA; CDR3 DNA: TGTGCCAGCAGCTTTCTGTGGTTATTCGGCAATCAGCCCCAGCATTTT; CDR3 protein: CASSFLWLFGNQPQHF
J gene: TRBJ2-2; V gene: TRBV28; D gene: TRBD2; clone size: few; CDR3 DNA: TGTGCCAGCAGTTTTTCTGGTAGCGGGAGGGCCGACACCGGGGAGCTGTTTTTT; CDR3 protein: CASSFSGSGRADTGELFF
J gene: TRBJ1-5; V gene: TRBV11-2; D gene: NA; clone size: many; CDR3 DNA: TGTGCCAGCAGCTTAGATCGTGGGATTCAGCCCCAGCATTTT; CDR3 protein: CASSLDRGIQPQHF
J gene: TRBJ2-3; V gene: TRBV6-1; D gene: TRBD2; clone size: many; CDR3 DNA: TGTGCCAGCAGACCGGGACTAGCGGACTTCACAGATACGCAGTATTTT; CDR3 protein: CASRPGLADFTDTQYF
J gene: TRBJ2-7; V gene: TRBV7-9; D gene: TRBD2; clone size: NA; CDR3 DNA: TGTGCCAGCAGTTTACTAACTAGCGGGAGCCCCTACGAGCAGTACTTC; CDR3 protein: CASSLLTSGSPYEQYF
J gene: TRBJ1-2; V gene: TRBV4-3; D gene: NA; clone size: many; CDR3 DNA: TGCGCCAGCAGCCAAGGGGTTGGAGGCTACACCTTC; CDR3 protein: CASSQGVGGYTF
J gene: TRBJ2-7; V gene: TRBV10-2; D gene: NA; clone size: NA; CDR3 DNA: TGCGCCAGCAGTGGCCGACCCAGCCGTTCCTACGAGCAGTACTTC; CDR3 protein: CASSGRPSRSYEQYF
J gene: TRBJ2-1; V gene: TRBV7-9; D gene: TRBD2; clone size: many; CDR3 DNA: TGTGCCAGCAGCACCGCGACTAGCGGGGTCAATCAGCAGTTCTTC; CDR3 protein: CASSTATSGVNQQFF
J gene: TRBJ1-3; V gene: TRBV2; D gene: NA; clone size: many; CDR3 DNA: TGTGCCAGCAGATACAGGGACTCTGGAAACACCATATATTTT; CDR3 protein: CASRYRDSGNTIYF
J gene: TRBJ2-2; V gene: TRBV7-7; D gene: TRBD2; clone size: NA; CDR3 DNA: TGTGCTAGCAGCTTAGAGCCCTGGACTAGCAGACACACCGGGGAGCTGTTTTTT; CDR3 protein: CASSLEPWTSRHTGELFF
J gene: TRBJ1-1; V gene: TRBV10-2; D gene: TRBD1; clone size: few; CDR3 DNA: TGCGCCAGCAGTGCCGGGACAGGACCTAACACTGAAGCTTTCTTT; CDR3 protein: CASSAGTGPNTEAFF
J gene: TRBJ1-5; V gene: TRBV30; D gene: NA; clone size: many; CDR3 DNA: TGTGCCTGGAGTGTACGGAACGAGGGTCAGCCCCAGCATTTT; CDR3 protein: CAWSVRNEGQPQHF
J gene: TRBJ1-3; V gene: TRBV10-3; D gene: NA; clone size: few; CDR3 DNA: TGTGCCATCAGAGGGACCACTGGACCCATCTCTGGAAACACCATATATTTT; CDR3 protein: CAIRGTTGPISGNTIYF
J gene: TRBJ2-1; V gene: TRBV20-1; D gene: NA; clone size: NA; CDR3 DNA: TGCAGTGCAGAGAATTTGGAAGGTCCGAACAATGAGCAGTTCTTC; CDR3 protein: CSAENLEGPNNEQFF
J gene: TRBJ2-7; V gene: TRBV9; D gene: NA; clone size: few; CDR3 DNA: TGTGCCAGCAGCGTTTCGGGGCGATACGAGCAGTACTTC; CDR3 protein: CASSVSGRYEQYF
J gene: TRBJ1-5; V gene: TRBV28; D gene: NA; clone size: many; CDR3 DNA: TGTGCCAGCAGTCCCTCGGACAGCAATAGCAATCAGCCCCAGCATTTT; CDR3 protein: CASSPSDSNSNQPQHF
J gene: TRBJ2-3; V gene: TRBV20-1; D gene: NA; clone size: many; CDR3 DNA: TGCAGTGCTAGAGATCGGTTAGCGGTTTACCACCTTCGAGATACGCAGTATTTT; CDR3 protein: CSARDRLAVYHLRDTQYF
J gene: TRBJ2-7; V gene: TRBV28; D gene: TRBD2; clone size: NA; CDR3 DNA: TGTGCCAGCAGAGGACTAGCGATATACGAGCAGTACTTC; CDR3 protein: CASRGLAIYEQYF
J gene: TRBJ1-1; V gene: TRBV7-2; D gene: NA; clone size: many; CDR3 DNA: TGTGCCAGCAGCTTAGTCACGGCACCTACCATGAACACTGAAGCTTTCTTT; CDR3 protein: CASSLVTAPTMNTEAFF
J gene: TRBJ2-1; V gene: TRBV7-3; D gene: NA; clone size: NA; CDR3 DNA: TGTGCCAGCAGCTTAAACAATTACAATGAGCAGTTCTTC; CDR3 protein: CASSLNNYNEQFF
J gene: TRBJ2-3; V gene: TRBV6-6; D gene: NA; clone size: many; CDR3 DNA: TGTGCCAGCAGTTACTCGGGCCGGACTGTGGATACGCAGTATTTT; CDR3 protein: CASSYSGRTVDTQYF
J gene: TRBJ1-5; V gene: TRBV4-2; D gene: NA; clone size: many; CDR3 DNA: TGTGCCAGCAGCCCTAACTTAGAAGGAGCCCAGCCCCAGCATTTT; CDR3 protein: CASSPNLEGAQPQHF
J gene: TRBJ2-3; V gene: TRBV7-2; D gene: TRBD1; clone size: NA; CDR3 DNA: TGTGCCAGCAGCCCATGGACAGGGGGGTCAGATACGCAGTATTTT; CDR3 protein: CASSPWTGGSDTQYF
J gene: TRBJ2-5; V gene: TRBV20-1; D gene: NA; clone size: many; CDR3 DNA: TGCAGTGCTCCGGGACCCAGGGCCCAGTACTTC; CDR3 protein: CSAPGPRAQYF
J gene: TRBJ1-6; V gene: TRBV5-1; D gene: NA; clone size: NA; CDR3 DNA: TGCGCCAGCAGCTTGTTCCGCGAGTCACCCCTCCACTTT; CDR3 protein: CASSLFRESPLHF
J gene: TRBJ2-1; V gene: TRBV27; D gene: NA; clone size: few; CDR3 DNA: TGTGCCAGCAAACCACCGGGCGCCAATGAGCAGTTCTTC; CDR3 protein: CASKPPGANEQFF
J gene: TRBJ2-2; V gene: TRBV18; D gene: NA; clone size: NA; CDR3 DNA: TGTGCCAGCTCACCGCAACGGACCGGGGAGCTGTTTTTT; CDR3 protein: CASSPQRTGELFF
J gene: TRBJ2-5; V gene: TRBV27; D gene: NA; clone size: many; CDR3 DNA: TGTGCCAGCAGTTATGGGGGCGAAAAGACCCAGTACTTC; CDR3 protein: CASSYGGEKTQYF
J gene: TRBJ2-6; V gene: TRBV28; D gene: TRBD1; clone size: NA; CDR3 DNA: TGTGCCAGCAGTTGGGACAGGGGGACCGGAGCCAACGTCCTGACTTTC; CDR3 protein: CASSWDRGTGANVLTF
J gene: TRBJ2-7; V gene: TRBV6-6; D gene: TRBD2; clone size: many; CDR3 DNA: TGTGCCAGCAGTTACACCGGAGCGGGAGGGATCGACGAGCAGTACTTC; CDR3 protein: CASSYTGAGGIDEQYF
J gene: TRBJ2-1; V gene: TRBV7-3; D gene: NA; clone size: NA; CDR3 DNA: TGTGCCAGCAGCTTAAGCGTCCGCGGGAATGAGCAGTTCTTC; CDR3 protein: CASSLSVRGNEQFF
J gene: TRBJ2-3; V gene: TRBV2; D gene: NA; clone size: NA; CDR3 DNA: TGTGCCAGCAGTGAGATCGACAGGCCCTGGGATACGCAGTATTTT; CDR3 protein: CASSEIDRPWDTQYF
J gene: TRBJ2-7; V gene: TRBV6-1; D gene: NA; clone size: NA; CDR3 DNA: TGTGCCAGCACCCCGAACCGGGGCGGCTACGAGCAGTACTTC; CDR3 protein: CASTPNRGGYEQYF
J gene: TRBJ2-1; V gene: TRBV20-1; D gene: NA; clone size: many; CDR3 DNA: TGCAGTGCCCTTAGGCCAGGGGTCCCCAATGAGCAGTTCTTC; CDR3 protein: CSALRPGVPNEQFF
J gene: TRBJ2-7; V gene: TRBV12-3/TRBV12-4; D gene: TRBD2; clone size: many; CDR3 DNA: TGTGCCAGCAGTTTTTGGGCTAGCGGGCATTACGAGCAGTACTTC; CDR3 protein: CASSFWASGHYEQYF
J gene: TRBJ2-3; V gene: TRBV5-1; D gene: NA; clone size: many; CDR3 DNA: TGCGCCAGCAGCTTAGGCGGGACCGGTACAGATACGCAGTATTTT; CDR3 protein: CASSLGGTGTDTQYF
J gene: TRBJ2-3; V gene: TRBV20-1; D gene: NA; clone size: many; CDR3 DNA: TGCAGTGCTGACTACCTTAGCACAGATACGCAGTATTTT; CDR3 protein: CSADYLSTDTQYF
J gene: TRBJ1-1; V gene: TRBV10-3; D gene: TRBD1; clone size: NA; CDR3 DNA: TGTGCCACCGGGACAGGGGTAGGGGCTGAAGCTTTCTTT; CDR3 protein: CATGTGVGAEAFF
J gene: TRBJ2-7; V gene: TRBV20-1; D gene: TRBD2; clone size: NA; CDR3 DNA: TGCAGTGCTAGAGAGGCGGCGGGAGACGAGCAGTACTTC; CDR3 protein: CSAREAAGDEQYF
J gene: TRBJ2-7; V gene: TRBV28; D gene: TRBD1; clone size: many; CDR3 DNA: TGTGCCAGCAGGCACCGGGACAGGGGGCGTAGGCAGTACTTC; CDR3 protein: CASRHRDRGRRQYF
J gene: TRBJ2-4; V gene: TRBV20-1; D gene: TRBD2; clone size: many; CDR3 DNA: TGCAGTGCGATAACTAGCGGGAGGGGAAAAAACATTCAGTACTTC; CDR3 protein: CSAITSGRGKNIQYF
J gene: TRBJ2-1; V gene: TRBV11-2; D gene: NA; clone size: many; CDR3 DNA: TGTGCCAGCAGCTTACAAGGGGGGAACTACAATGAGCAGTTCTTC; CDR3 protein: CASSLQGGNYNEQFF
J gene: TRBJ1-1; V gene: TRBV4-3; D gene: NA; clone size: few; CDR3 DNA: TGCGCCAGCAGCCAAGATGAGTTCGGGGGCTTGAACACTGAAGCTTTCTTT; CDR3 protein: CASSQDEFGGLNTEAFF
J gene: TRBJ2-3; V gene: TRBV20-1; D gene: NA; clone size: NA; CDR3 DNA: TGCAGTGCTACAATCAGAAGCACAGATACGCAGTATTTT; CDR3 protein: CSATIRSTDTQYF